This TCR beta chain is drawn from a study of OX40 agonist ivuxolimab in advanced cancers. Study-wide context: Each patient was given ivuxolimab into a vein every 2 weeks, at 0.01 to 10 mg/kg.

Sampled blood was obtained at baseline, cycle 4 day 1, and cycle 7 day 1. Repertoires were generated with immunoSEQ multiplex PCR, while TCRdb's copy carries only in-frame clones and drops some. This table has some 40,000 clones, about nine tenths appearing once. CDR1 SGHAT and CDR2 FQNNGV come from the germline V gene. The CDR3 has 13 residues. V lost 5 bases and J 8 bases, leaving 13 bases between the germline ends. The source material was CD4+ or CD8+ T cells sorted from blood, sampled in a trial of the OX40 agonist ivuxolimab. The chain uses TRBV11-2 and TRBJ2-1; the D is unclear. The source is an adult with an advanced solid tumor such as melanoma, head and neck, liver or kidney cancer. The CDR3 DNA reads as TGTGCCAGCAGCCACCAATTTCAGGATGAGCAGTTCTTC. It is translated as CASSHQFQDEQFF.